Following are 11 T cell receptor beta chains from one sample sequenced in a study of shared clonotypes between healthy human individuals. Naive CD8 populations comprised CD45RO-negative cells positively selected for CCR7, excluding terminally differentiated effector memory CD45RA+ cells. Clones were read by immunoSEQ multiplex PCR, and TCRdb kept only the in-frame ones, dropping some. Here the sample spans about 1.9 million clones, over 85% being singletons. The specimen sequenced was naive CD8+ T cells from PBMCs. These receptors were taken from a man aged 18 to 29 in good health. Some clones in this sample may be carry-over from other donors' samples.

This chain uses TRBV27 with TRBJ1-1, with 7 positions matching TRBD1. Germline V CDR1 and CDR2: MNHEY, SMNVEV (reference sequence). The CDR3 runs to 12 residues. Unmatched junction bases numbered 5, after V lost 5 bases and J lost 8 bases. The CDR3 bases are TGTGCCAGCAGTCCCCGGACAGGAGAAGCTTTCTTT. Protein sequence: CASSPRTGEAFF.

The V and J genes are TRBV25-1 and TRBJ2-1; possibly TRBD1 for D (5 bases). In germline, CDR1 is MGHDK, CDR2 SYGVNS. This CDR3 region has 15 residues. The V end was cut by 8 bases, the J end by 9 bases, with 23 bases between. This CDR3 is CASSSETAATGEQFF. CDR3 coding DNA: TGTGCCAGCTCCTCCGAGACAGCCGCTACGGGTGAGCAGTTCTTC.

The CDR3 bases are TGTGCCAGCAGCTTGGCCGGGTCGGCCCGAGATACGCAGTATTTT. It specifies CASSLAGSARDTQYF. This sequence joins TRBV5-5 and TRBJ2-3; the D is unclear. From germline, CDR1 is SGHKS and CDR2 YYEKEE (reference sequence). Trimming left V 0 bases short and J 5 bases short, with 13 bases between. This CDR3 has 15 residues.

The rearrangement uses TRBV11-2 and TRBJ2-1; 11 nucleotides align to TRBD2. This CDR3 region has 15 residues. CDR1 is SGHAT, CDR2 FQNNGV, per germline. V shed 5 bases and J 7 bases; nucleotides not matched to a gene: 7. CDR3 sequence: CASSLPGLAVNEQFF. CDR3 sequence (DNA): TGTGCCAGCAGCCTACCGGGACTAGCGGTAAATGAGCAGTTCTTC.

This sequence joins TRBV15 and TRBJ2-1, with a possible D match to TRBD2 (5 bases). Trimming left V 0 bases short and J 4 bases short, with 16 bases between. CDR3 size: 17 residues. CDR1 LNHNV and CDR2 YYDKDF come from the germline V gene (reference sequence). The CDR3 is CATSREMEWEIYNEQFF. The CDR3 nucleotides are TGTGCCACCAGCAGAGAGATGGAGTGGGAGATTTACAATGAGCAGTTCTTC.

The rearrangement joins TRBV2 to TRBJ2-1, with D perhaps TRBD1 (6 bases). The CDR3 spans 11 residues. Germline CDR1 and CDR2: SNHLY and FYNNEI. V gave up 8 bases and J gave up 6 bases, with 8 bases separating them. CDR3 sequence (DNA): TGTGCCAGCGAACAGGGCAATGAGCAGTTCTTC. It translates to CASEQGNEQFF.

The rearrangement links TRBV30 to TRBJ2-5; D is ambiguous. CDR1 is GTSNPN, CDR2 SVGIG, per germline (reference sequence). This CDR3 is 15 amino acids long. V was trimmed by 5 bases and J by 2 bases, leaving 18 bases between them. CDR3 sequence: CAWVDIRVRQETQYF. The DNA for the CDR3 is TGTGCCTGGGTAGACATCCGTGTTCGGCAAGAGACCCAGTACTTC.

CDR3 sequence: CASSPSPRPAYNEQFF. CDR3 nucleotide sequence: TGTGCCAGCAGCCCCAGTCCCAGGCCCGCTTACAATGAGCAGTTCTTC. The chain links TRBV27 to TRBJ2-1, with unresolved D. Trimming took off 6 bases at V and 4 bases at J, with 19 bases between the two ends. CDR3 size: 16 residues. Germline-derived CDR1 and CDR2 are MNHEY and SMNVEV (reference sequence).

This clone was detected only once. This chain joins TRBV27 and TRBJ2-1; D may be TRBD2 (6 bases). Trimming removed 8 bases from V and 3 bases from J, with 14 bases in between. Germline-derived CDR1 and CDR2 are MNHEY and SMNVEV (reference sequence). The CDR3 totals 14 residues. The CDR3 bases are TGTGCCAGCGGCCCGCGGGACCACTACAATGAGCAGTTCTTC. It encodes CASGPRDHYNEQFF.

V and J are TRBV7-2 and TRBJ2-7; TRBD2 is a possible D gene (6 bases). This CDR3 spans 14 amino acids. In germline, CDR1 is SGHTA, CDR2 FQGNSA. V lost 2 bases and J lost 9, with 17 bases in between. CDR3 nucleotide sequence: TGTGCCAGCAGCTTATTCCGGAACCTCGGGGGGCAGTACTTC. Translating gives CASSLFRNLGGQYF.

This clone was detected a few times. The chain employs TRBV9 and TRBJ1-4; tentatively, D is TRBD1 (5 bases). Germline CDR1 SGDLS, CDR2 YYNGEE. Trimming removed 3 bases at V and 7 bases at J, with 13 bases between. This CDR3 region has 14 residues. The CDR3: CASSARVDPEKLFF. The CDR3, as DNA: TGTGCCAGCAGCGCCAGGGTAGATCCTGAAAAACTGTTTTTT.